The clone carrying this TCR beta chain came up many times. Its target is not known. This specimen comes from a study of metastatic and nonmetastatic thyroid tumors. Turning to the study itself: A comparison of repertoires was made across blood and tumor or nodule tissue from malignant and benign thyroid patients. Whole-study findings and limits: The study reportedly found significantly higher TCR beta diversity in malignant thyroid tumors than benign nodules, in blood and tumor.

V gave up 5 bases and J gave up 3 bases; unmatched junction bases: 3. The V gene's germline CDR1 is SGHAT and CDR2 FQNNGV. The CDR3 has 14 amino acids. Patients were all untreated before their thyroid surgery. Per the authors' pipeline: Across clinicopathological groups, CDR3 differences served as the basis for building a distant-metastasis classifier for papillary thyroid cancer. TCRdb re-called clones from the PCR reads using MiXCR. TCRdb, not the original authors, processed these V and J calls. Of 25,000 to 35,000 clones in the sample, about 15% were seen once. The sequence came from a female donor with papillary thyroid cancer or a benign thyroid nodule (not recorded which). Some clones in this sample may be carry-over from other donors' samples. Material for sequencing was blood. J is TRBJ2-1 and V is TRBV11-2; the match to TRBD1 covers 8 bases. The CDR3 sequence is CASSRTGSYNEQFF. CDR3 DNA: TGTGCCAGCAGCCGGACAGGGAGCTACAATGAGCAGTTCTTC.